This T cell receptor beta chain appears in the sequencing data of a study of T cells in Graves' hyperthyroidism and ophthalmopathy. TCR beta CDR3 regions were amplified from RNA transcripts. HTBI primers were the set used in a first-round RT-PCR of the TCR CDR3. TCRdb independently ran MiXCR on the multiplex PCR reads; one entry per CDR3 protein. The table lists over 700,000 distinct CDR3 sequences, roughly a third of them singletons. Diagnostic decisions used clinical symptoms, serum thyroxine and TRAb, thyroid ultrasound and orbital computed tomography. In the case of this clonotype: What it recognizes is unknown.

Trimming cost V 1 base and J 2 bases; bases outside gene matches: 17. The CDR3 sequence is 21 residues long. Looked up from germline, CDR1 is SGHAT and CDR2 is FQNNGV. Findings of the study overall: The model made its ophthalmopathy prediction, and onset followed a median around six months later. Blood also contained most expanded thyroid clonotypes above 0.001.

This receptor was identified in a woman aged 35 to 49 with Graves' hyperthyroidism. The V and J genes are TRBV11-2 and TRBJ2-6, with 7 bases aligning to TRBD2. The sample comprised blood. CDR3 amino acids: CASSLGVGEGSFAAGANVLTF. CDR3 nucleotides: TGTGCCAGCAGCTTAGGGGTTGGGGAGGGGTCATTTGCGGCTGGGGCCAACGTCCTGACTTTC.